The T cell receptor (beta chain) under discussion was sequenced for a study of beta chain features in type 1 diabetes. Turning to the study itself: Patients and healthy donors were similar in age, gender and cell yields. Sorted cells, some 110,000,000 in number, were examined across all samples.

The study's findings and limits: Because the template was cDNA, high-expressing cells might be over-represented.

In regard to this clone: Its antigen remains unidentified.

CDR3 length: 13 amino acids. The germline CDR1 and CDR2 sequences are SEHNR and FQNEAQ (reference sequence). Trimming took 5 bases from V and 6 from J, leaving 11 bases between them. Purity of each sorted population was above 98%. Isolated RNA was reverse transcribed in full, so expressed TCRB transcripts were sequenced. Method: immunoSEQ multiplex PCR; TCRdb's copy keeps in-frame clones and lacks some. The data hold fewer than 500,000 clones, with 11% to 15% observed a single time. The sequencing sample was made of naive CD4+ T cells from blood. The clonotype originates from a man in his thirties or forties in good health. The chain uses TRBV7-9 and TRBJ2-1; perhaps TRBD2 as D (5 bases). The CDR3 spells CASSEEVGNEQFF. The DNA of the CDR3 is TGTGCCAGCAGCGAGGAGGTTGGCAATGAGCAGTTCTTC.